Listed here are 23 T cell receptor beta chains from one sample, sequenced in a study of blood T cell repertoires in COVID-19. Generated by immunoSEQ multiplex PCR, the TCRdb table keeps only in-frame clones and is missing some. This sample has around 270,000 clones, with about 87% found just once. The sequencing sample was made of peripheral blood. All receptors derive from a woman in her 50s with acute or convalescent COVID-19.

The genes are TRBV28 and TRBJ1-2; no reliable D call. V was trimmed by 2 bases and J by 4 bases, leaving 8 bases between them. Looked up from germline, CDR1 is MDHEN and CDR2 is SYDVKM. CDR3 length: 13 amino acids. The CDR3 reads CASSLAVAYGYTF. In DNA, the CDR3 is TGTGCCAGCAGTTTAGCAGTCGCCTATGGCTACACCTTC.

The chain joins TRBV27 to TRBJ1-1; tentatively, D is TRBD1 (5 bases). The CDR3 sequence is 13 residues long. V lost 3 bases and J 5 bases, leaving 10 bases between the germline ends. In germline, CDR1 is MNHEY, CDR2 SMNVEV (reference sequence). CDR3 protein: CASSFRGGTEAFF. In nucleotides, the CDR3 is TGTGCCAGCAGTTTTAGGGGTGGAACTGAAGCTTTCTTT.

The CDR3 nucleotides read TGTGCCACCAGTGACCCCACAGGGGTCGGGGAGCAGTTCTTC. Its translation: CATSDPTGVGEQFF. The genes are TRBV24-1 and TRBJ2-1, with TRBD1 identical over 7 bases. Trimming removed 4 bases from V and 10 bases from J; junction bases left unmatched: 9. The germline V gene encodes CDR1 KGHDR and CDR2 SFDVKD. This CDR3 spans 14 amino acids.

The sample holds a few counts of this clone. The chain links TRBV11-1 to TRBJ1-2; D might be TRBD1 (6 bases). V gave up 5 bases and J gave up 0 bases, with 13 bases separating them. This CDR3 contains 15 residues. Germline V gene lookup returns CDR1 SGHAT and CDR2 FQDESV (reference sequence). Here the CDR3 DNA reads TGTGCCAGCAGCCCGGTGACAGGAGCTAACTATGGCTACACCTTC. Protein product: CASSPVTGANYGYTF.

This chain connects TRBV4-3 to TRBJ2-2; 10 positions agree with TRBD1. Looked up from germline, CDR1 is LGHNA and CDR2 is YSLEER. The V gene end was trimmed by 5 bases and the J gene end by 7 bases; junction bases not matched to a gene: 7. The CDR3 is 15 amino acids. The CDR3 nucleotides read TGCGCCAGCAGCGACCGACAGGGGGCAGGCGGGGAGCTGTTTTTT. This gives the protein CASSDRQGAGGELFF.

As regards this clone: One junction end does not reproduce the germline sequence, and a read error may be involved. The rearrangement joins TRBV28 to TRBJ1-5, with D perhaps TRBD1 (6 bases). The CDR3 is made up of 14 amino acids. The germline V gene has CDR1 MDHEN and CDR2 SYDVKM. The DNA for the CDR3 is TGTGCTAGCAGCCCCATAGGGGGAGATCAGCCCCAGCATTTT. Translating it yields CASSPIGGDQPQHF.

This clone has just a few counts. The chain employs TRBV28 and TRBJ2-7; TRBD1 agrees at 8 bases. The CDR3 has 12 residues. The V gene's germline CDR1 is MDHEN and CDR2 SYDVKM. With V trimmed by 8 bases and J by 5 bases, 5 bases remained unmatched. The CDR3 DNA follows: TGTGCCAGCCGGACAGGGATCCACGAGCAGTACTTC. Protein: CASRTGIHEQYF.

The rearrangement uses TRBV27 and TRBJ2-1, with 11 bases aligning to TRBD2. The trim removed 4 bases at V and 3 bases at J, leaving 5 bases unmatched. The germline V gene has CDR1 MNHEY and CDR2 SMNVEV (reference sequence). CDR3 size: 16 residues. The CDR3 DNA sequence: TGTGCCAGCAGTTCTCCAGGGACTAGCGGCTACAATGAGCAGTTCTTC. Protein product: CASSSPGTSGYNEQFF.

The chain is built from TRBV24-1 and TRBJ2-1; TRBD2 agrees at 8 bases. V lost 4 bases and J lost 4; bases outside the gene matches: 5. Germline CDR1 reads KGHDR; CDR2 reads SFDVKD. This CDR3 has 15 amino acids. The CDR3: CATSEASGGYNEQFF. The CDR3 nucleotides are TGTGCCACCAGTGAGGCGAGCGGGGGATACAATGAGCAGTTCTTC.

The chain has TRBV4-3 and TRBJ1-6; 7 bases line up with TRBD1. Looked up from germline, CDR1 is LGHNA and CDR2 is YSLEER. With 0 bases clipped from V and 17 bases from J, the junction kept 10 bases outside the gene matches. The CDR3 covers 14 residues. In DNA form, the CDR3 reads TGCGCCAGCAGCCAAGATGGGAGACAGGGAACTATCCACTTT. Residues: CASSQDGRQGTIHF.

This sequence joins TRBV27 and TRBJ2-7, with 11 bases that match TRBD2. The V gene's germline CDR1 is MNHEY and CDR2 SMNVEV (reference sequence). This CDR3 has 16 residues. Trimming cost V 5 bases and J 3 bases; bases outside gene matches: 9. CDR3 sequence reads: CASSPQLLAGDYEQYF. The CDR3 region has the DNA TGTGCCAGCAGTCCACAGTTACTAGCGGGAGACTACGAGCAGTACTTC.

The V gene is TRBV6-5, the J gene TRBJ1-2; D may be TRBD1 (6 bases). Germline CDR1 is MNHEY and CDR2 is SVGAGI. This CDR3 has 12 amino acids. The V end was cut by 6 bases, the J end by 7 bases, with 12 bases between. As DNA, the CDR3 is TGTGCCAGCAGACCGGGGGGGGCTGGCTACACCTTC. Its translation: CASRPGGAGYTF.

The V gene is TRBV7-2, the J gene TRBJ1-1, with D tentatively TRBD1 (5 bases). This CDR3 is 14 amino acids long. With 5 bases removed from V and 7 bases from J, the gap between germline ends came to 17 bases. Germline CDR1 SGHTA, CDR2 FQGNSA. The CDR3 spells CASSLQWGEGEAFF. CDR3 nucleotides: TGTGCCAGCAGCCTCCAATGGGGGGAAGGTGAAGCTTTCTTT.

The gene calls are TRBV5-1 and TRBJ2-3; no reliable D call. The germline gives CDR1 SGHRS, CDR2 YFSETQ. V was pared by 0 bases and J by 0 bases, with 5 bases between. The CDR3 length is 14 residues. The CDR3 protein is CASSLADSTDTQYF. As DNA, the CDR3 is TGCGCCAGCAGCTTGGCAGATAGCACAGATACGCAGTATTTT. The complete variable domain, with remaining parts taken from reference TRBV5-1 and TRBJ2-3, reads KAGVTQTPRYLIKTRGQQVTLSCSPISGHRSVSWYQQTPGQGLQFLFEYFSETQRNKGNFPGRFSGRQFSNSRSEMNVSTLELGDSALYLCASSLADSTDTQYFGPGTRLTVL.

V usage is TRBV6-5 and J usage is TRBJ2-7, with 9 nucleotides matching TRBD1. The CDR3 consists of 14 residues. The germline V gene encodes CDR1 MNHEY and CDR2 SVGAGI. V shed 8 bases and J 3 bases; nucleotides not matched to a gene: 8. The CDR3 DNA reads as TGTGCCAGCGGGGGGGGACAGGGTCGCTACGAGCAGTACTTC. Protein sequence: CASGGGQGRYEQYF.

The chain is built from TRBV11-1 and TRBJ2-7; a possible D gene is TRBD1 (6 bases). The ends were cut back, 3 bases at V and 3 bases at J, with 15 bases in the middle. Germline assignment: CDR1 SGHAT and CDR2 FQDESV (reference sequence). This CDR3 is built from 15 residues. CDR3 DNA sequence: TGTGCCAGCAGCTTTCGGGCAGGGGTTGTCTACGAGCAGTACTTC. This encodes CASSFRAGVVYEQYF.

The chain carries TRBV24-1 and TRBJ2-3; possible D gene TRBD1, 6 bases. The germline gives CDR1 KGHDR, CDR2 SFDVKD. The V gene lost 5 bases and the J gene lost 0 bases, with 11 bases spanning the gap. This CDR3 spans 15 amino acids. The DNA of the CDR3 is TGTGCCACCAGTGCCCGGACAGATAGCACAGATACGCAGTATTTT. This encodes CATSARTDSTDTQYF.

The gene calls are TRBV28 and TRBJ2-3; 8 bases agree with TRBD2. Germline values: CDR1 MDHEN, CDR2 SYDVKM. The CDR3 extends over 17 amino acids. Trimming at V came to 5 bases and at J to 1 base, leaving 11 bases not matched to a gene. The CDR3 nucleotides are TGTGCCAGCAGTCCTTGGATAATACTAGCGGGCACAGATACGCAGTATTTT. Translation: CASSPWIILAGTDTQYF.

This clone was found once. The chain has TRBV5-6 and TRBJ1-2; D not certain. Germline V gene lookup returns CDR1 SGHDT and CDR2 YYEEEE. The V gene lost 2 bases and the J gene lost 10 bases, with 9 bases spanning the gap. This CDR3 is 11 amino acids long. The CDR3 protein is CASSFMRAYTF. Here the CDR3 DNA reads TGTGCCAGCAGCTTTATGAGGGCCTACACCTTC.

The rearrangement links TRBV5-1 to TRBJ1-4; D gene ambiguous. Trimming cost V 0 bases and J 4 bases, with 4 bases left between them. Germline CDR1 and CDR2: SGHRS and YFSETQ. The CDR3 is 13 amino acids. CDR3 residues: CASSLAGNEKLFF. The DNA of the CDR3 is TGCGCCAGCAGCTTGGCCGGTAATGAAAAACTGTTTTTT.

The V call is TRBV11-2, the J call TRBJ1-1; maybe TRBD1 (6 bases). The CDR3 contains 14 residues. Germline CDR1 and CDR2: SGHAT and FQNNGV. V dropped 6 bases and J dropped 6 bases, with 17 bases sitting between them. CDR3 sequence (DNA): TGTGCCAGCAGATCTCTACAGGGAATTTCTGAAGCTTTCTTT. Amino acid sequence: CASRSLQGISEAFF.

DNA for the CDR3: TGCGCCAGCAGCTTGTTCTCTAGCGGGGGAAACAATGAGCAGTTCTTC. This translates into CASSLFSSGGNNEQFF. The chain carries TRBV5-1 and TRBJ2-1, with 10 bases that match TRBD2. Germline assignment: CDR1 SGHRS and CDR2 YFSETQ. The CDR3 is 16 amino acids. Trimming cost V 1 base and J 5 bases; bases outside gene matches: 6. Using reference TRBV5-1 and TRBJ2-1 for the parts outside the CDR3, the full variable domain is KAGVTQTPRYLIKTRGQQVTLSCSPISGHRSVSWYQQTPGQGLQFLFEYFSETQRNKGNFPGRFSGRQFSNSRSEMNVSTLELGDSALYLCASSLFSSGGNNEQFFGPGTRLTVL.

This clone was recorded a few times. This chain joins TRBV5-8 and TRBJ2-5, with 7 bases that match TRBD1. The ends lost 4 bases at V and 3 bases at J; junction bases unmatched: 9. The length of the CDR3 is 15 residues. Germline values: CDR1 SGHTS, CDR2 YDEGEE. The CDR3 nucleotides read TGTGCCAGCAGCGGGTGGGACAGTTCGGAAGAGACCCAGTACTTC. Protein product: CASSGWDSSEETQYF.